This T cell receptor beta chain was captured by sequencing in a study of blood T cell repertoires in COVID-19. Study-level information: Both acute and convalescent COVID-19 samples were obtained from the United States, Italy and Spain. T cells, B-cell-depleted T cells, or PBMCs provided the cDNA or gDNA that served as material.

The V and J ends lost 3 bases and 2 bases respectively, with 11 bases between them. Per the germline V gene, CDR1 is KGHDR and CDR2 is SFDVKD. The CDR3 consists of 15 residues. Source study methods: The assay estimated nucleated cells by amplifying reference gene primers. Profiled with immunoSEQ multiplex PCR; TCRdb holds only in-frame clones, not every one. That table furnishes V, J and clone size, whereas the DNA furnished D and trimming. This table has about 120,000 clones, 70% to 90% appearing once. Sequencing used peripheral blood. The TCR comes from a man in his thirties or forties with acute or convalescent COVID-19. The chain carries TRBV24-1 and TRBJ2-3, with D possibly matching TRBD2 (7 bases). The CDR3 reads CATSDKGGATDTQYF. Written as DNA, the CDR3 is TGTGCCACCAGTGATAAGGGGGGGGCCACAGATACGCAGTATTTT.